The rows below give T cell receptor beta chains drawn from one sample of a study of long-term antiretroviral therapy in people with HIV. Assay used: immunoSEQ multiplex PCR; TCRdb lists only in-frame clones, some missing. The table has over 25,000 clones, around 80% seen once. Sequencing used unsorted PBMCs, obtained 1.5 years before starting antiretroviral therapy. The receptors come from a man younger than 35 with HIV. Both conserved end residues are part of each CDR3. A D gene is named only where the DNA matches it firmly. Only part of the rows carry a size: once, few, many, or a class if the clone is expanded.

>TRBJ2-7|-|TRBV6-5|16|-
TGTGCCAGCAGTTATTCTGTCGGGACGGCAAACTACGAGCAGTACTTC
CASSYSVGTANYEQYF
>TRBJ2-2|TRBD1|TRBV6-5|13|-
TGTGCCAGCGGGACAGGAGGGGCCGGGGAGCTGTTTTTT
CASGTGGAGELFF
>TRBJ2-3|-|TRBV5-1|14|-
TGCGCCAGCTCTCAGGGGCCGAGCACAGATACGCAGTATTTT
CASSQGPSTDTQYF
>TRBJ2-7|TRBD1|TRBV30|14|-
TGTGCCTGGAGTGGGACAGGTAATACCTACGAGCAGTACTTC
CAWSGTGNTYEQYF
>TRBJ1-1|-|TRBV30|11|-
TGTGCCTGGGCCCTGGGGCCGTCAGCTTTCTTT
CAWALGPSAFF
>TRBJ2-3|TRBD2|TRBV6-1|16|few
TGTGCCAGCAGTGAATTCGGGAGGGCCCGCACAGATACGCAGTATTTT
CASSEFGRARTDTQYF
>TRBJ2-2|-|TRBV29-1|15|once
TGCAGCGTTGACGAGAGTCAGGGGGGCACCGGGGAGCTGTTTTTT
CSVDESQGGTGELFF
>TRBJ1-1|-|TRBV27|13|-
TGTGCCAGCAGTTGGACCTTAACCACTGAAGCTTTCTTT
CASSWTLTTEAFF
>TRBJ1-2|-|TRBV30|19|few
TGTGCCTGGAGTGTACGCTTAATATTTATCGGACAGACTGATTATGGCTACACCTTC
CAWSVRLIFIGQTDYGYTF
>TRBJ2-7|-|TRBV28|16|once
TGTGCCAGCAGTTTTAGTCCGCGAACTTACTCCTACGAGCAGTACTTC
CASSFSPRTYSYEQYF
>TRBJ2-1|-|TRBV7-6|14|-
TGTGCCAGCAGCTTAATGTCCCCCTACAATGAGCAGTTCTTC
CASSLMSPYNEQFF
>TRBJ1-4|TRBD1|TRBV10-1|14|-
TGCGCCAGCACTTCGGGACAGCCTAATGAAAAACTGTTTTTT
CASTSGQPNEKLFF
>TRBJ1-1|TRBD1|TRBV18|15|-
TGTGCCAGCTCACCACCGACAGGGGATAAGACTGAAGCTTTCTTT
CASSPPTGDKTEAFF
>TRBJ1-5|-|TRBV28|15|few
TGTGCCAGCAGTTTGACCTGGGGTAGCAATCAGCCCCAGCATTTT
CASSLTWGSNQPQHF
>TRBJ2-7|TRBD2|TRBV30|16|few
TGTGCCTGGGGAAGGGGTCGGGCGGGAGAAGGCTACGAGCAGTACTTC
CAWGRGRAGEGYEQYF
>TRBJ2-1|TRBD2|TRBV9|18|-
TGTGCCAGCAGCGTAGGACTATCTAGGACTAGCGGGACCAATGAGCAGTTCTTC
CASSVGLSRTSGTNEQFF
>TRBJ1-1|-|TRBV9|14|-
TGTGCCAGCAGCCCCGGGGGGGACGAATCTGAAGCTTTCTTT
CASSPGGDESEAFF
>TRBJ2-1|TRBD1|TRBV29-1|14|-
TGCAGCGTTGAATCTTCGACAGGGGTAGGTGAGCAGTTCTTC
CSVESSTGVGEQFF
>TRBJ1-2|-|TRBV13|13|-
TGTGCCAGCAGCCGTGACCTCTTGAAAAAGGACACCTTC
CASSRDLLKKDTF
>TRBJ2-7|TRBD2|TRBV2|19|-
TGTGCCAGCAGTGGGGAGTGGAGCGGGAGGGCCTTGGGAGCTTACGAGCAGTACTTC
CASSGEWSGRALGAYEQYF
>TRBJ2-1|-|TRBV9|15|-
TGTGCCAGCAGCGGCGGAGTTGGACTCTCGATTGAGCAGTTCTTC
CASSGGVGLSIEQFF
>TRBJ2-3|-|TRBV7-2|16|-
TGTGCCAGCAGAGGTAGAACGGGACGGCTCACAGATACGCAGTATTTT
CASRGRTGRLTDTQYF
>TRBJ2-7|-|TRBV28|15|-
TGTGCCAGCGCTAATCGAGGGGGAGTTGACTACGAGCAGTACTTC
CASANRGGVDYEQYF
>TRBJ2-2|-|TRBV6-5|15|-
TGTGCCAGCAGTTACCAAACACCCCAGGGAGGGGAGCTGTTTTTT
CASSYQTPQGGELFF
>TRBJ2-5|TRBD2|TRBV5-4|15|-
TGTGCCAGCAGCTTCGGAGGGAGGGCCGCCGAGACCCAGTACTTC
CASSFGGRAAETQYF
>TRBJ1-2|-|TRBV7-9|12|few
TGTGCCGCCTCGGCGGGGGCTTTGGGCTACACCTTC
CAASAGALGYTF
>TRBJ2-3|-|TRBV4-2|16|-
TGTGCCAGCAGCCTGGGGACCACCCGGTGGGAAGATACGCAGTATTTT
CASSLGTTRWEDTQYF
>TRBJ2-5|-|TRBV10-3|11|-
TGTGCCGCAAGGGGCCAAGAGACCCAGTACTTC
CAARGQETQYF
>TRBJ1-1|-|TRBV19|15|-
TGTGCCAGTAGTATCTGGACCCCGCGAAGCACTGAAGCTTTCTTT
CASSIWTPRSTEAFF
>TRBJ2-6|-|TRBV7-8|17|-
TGTGCCAGCAGCTTCGAAGAGGGGAGCTCTGGGGCCAACGTCCTGACTTTC
CASSFEEGSSGANVLTF
>TRBJ2-7|TRBD2|TRBV27|15|-
TGTGCCAGCAGTTTCAGTAGCGGGCCCGTTTACGAGCAGTACTTC
CASSFSSGPVYEQYF